The present entry profiles one TCR beta chain with its context. These data come from a study of blood T cell repertoires in COVID-19. Profiling relied on immunoSEQ multiplex PCR, and the TCRdb table lists in-frame clones only, not all of them. The sample records roughly 180,000 clones, 88% being singletons. The trim removed 0 bases at V and 6 bases at J, leaving 6 bases unmatched. The CDR3 sequence is 15 residues long. In germline, CDR1 is SGDLS, CDR2 YYNGEE. The sequencing sample was made of peripheral blood. The chain combines TRBV9 with TRBJ2-1; 7 nucleotides agree with TRBD2. This clonotype originated in a woman in her twenties or thirties with acute or convalescent COVID-19. The CDR3 DNA sequence: TGTGCCAGCAGCGTAGAGAGCGGGACGATCAATGAGCAGTTCTTC. This sequence encodes CASSVESGTINEQFF.